Detailed here is one TCR beta chain. As processed by the authors: Nucleated cell counts were estimated from reference gene primer amplification. Assay: immunoSEQ multiplex PCR; the TCRdb copy retains only in-frame clones and omits some. The D gene and trimming were derived from the DNA, and the V and J assignments and clone size from that table. Here the sample spans over 80,000 clones, 80% to 90% being singletons. V was cut by 1 base and J by 4 bases, with 15 bases left in between. The CDR3 is 16 residues long. CDR1 is SGHNT and CDR2 is YYREEE in the germline V gene (reference sequence). This entry comes from a study of blood T cell repertoires in COVID-19. Study-level information: Acute and convalescent COVID-19 samples came from the United States, Italy and Spain.

The source material was peripheral blood. The chain carries TRBV5-4 and TRBJ2-1, with a possible D match to TRBD2 (6 bases). The receptor comes from a man in his fifties or sixties with acute or convalescent COVID-19. CDR3 DNA sequence: TGTGCCAGCAGCTTGCGAGTTAACCGGGGGTACAATGAGCAGTTCTTC. It encodes CASSLRVNRGYNEQFF.